The 26 T cell receptor beta chains in this list originate from one sample, sequenced in a study of T cells expressing NK-cell markers. TCRdb re-called the 5' RACE reads and catalogs CDR3 proteins one per entry, DNA excluded. The sample has around 550,000 distinct CDR3 sequences, and its top ten clones hold 3.5% to 4.5%. Sequencing input: blood T cells: a sorted CD56 or NKG2C T cell subset, CD4+ or CD8+ T cells, or bulk PBMC T cells (not recorded which). Every receptor here comes from a man younger than 35 in good health.

The rearrangement joins TRBV29-1 to TRBJ2-7; checking the TCRdb D call of TRBD1 is not possible without DNA. CDR1 is SQVTM, CDR2 ANQGSEA, per germline. The CDR3 runs to 16 residues. CDR3 in amino acids: CSVEAWGRKQPYEQYF.

V and J are TRBV5-5 and TRBJ2-3; TCRdb gives TRBD1 as the D gene, but with no DNA this cannot be confirmed. This CDR3 contains 16 residues. The germline V gene has CDR1 SGHKS and CDR2 YYEKEE (reference sequence). CDR3 region: CASSQYGTGRTDTQYF.

The chain links TRBV29-1 to TRBJ2-5. CDR1 and CDR2 (germline): SQVTM, ANQGSEA. This CDR3 has 14 residues. The CDR3 here is CSVEDRLLQETQYF.

The J gene is TRBJ2-5, the V gene TRBV15; as DNA is missing, the TRBD1 call by TCRdb cannot be tested. CDR3 length: 15 residues. From germline, CDR1 is LNHNV and CDR2 YYDKDF (reference sequence). The CDR3 reads CATSEPGTEQETQYF.

The chain links TRBV11-2 to TRBJ1-1. The germline CDR1 and CDR2 sequences are SGHAT and FQNNGV. The length of the CDR3 is 15 residues. The CDR3 region is CASSSRGKLNTEAFF.

The V and J genes are TRBV20-1 and TRBJ2-1; as DNA is missing, the TRBD1 call by TCRdb cannot be tested. This CDR3 has 12 amino acids. Germline lookup yields CDR1 DFQATT and CDR2 SNEGSKA (reference sequence). CDR3 region: CSAAGVNNEQFF.

V gene TRBV6-5 combines with J gene TRBJ1-1; the D call of TRBD1 rests on TCRdb alone, since no DNA is present to check it. In germline, CDR1 is MNHEY, CDR2 SVGAGI. CDR3 length: 14 amino acids. CDR3 protein: CASTSGQMNTEAFF.

The chain links TRBV27 to TRBJ2-1; the TRBD2 assignment by TCRdb is unverifiable without DNA. The CDR3 runs 17 residues. Germline V lookup: CDR1 MNHEY, CDR2 SMNVEV (reference sequence). The CDR3 loop is CASSPYSGLVVYNEQFF.

CDR3 residues: CSASVPAGGSWQEFF. This chain links TRBV20-1 with TRBJ2-1; the TRBD2 assignment by TCRdb is unverifiable without DNA. Germline V gene sequence: CDR1 DFQATT, CDR2 SNEGSKA (reference sequence). This CDR3 is 15 amino acids long.

The rearrangement uses TRBV4-2 and TRBJ2-1; TCRdb designates TRBD2, a call that cannot be tested without DNA. Germline-derived CDR1 and CDR2 are LGHNA and YNFKEQ. The CDR3 extends over 16 amino acids. CDR3 amino acids: CASSQDLREWGNEQFF.

The genes are TRBV7-3 and TRBJ2-7. Germline values: CDR1 SGHTA, CDR2 FQGTGA. The CDR3 contains 14 residues. The CDR3 is CASSLYGGMTEQYF.

The chain employs TRBV7-3 and TRBJ2-2; TCRdb's assignment of TRBD2 cannot be checked, as there is no DNA. The CDR3 loop spans 18 amino acids. Per germline, CDR1 SGHTA and CDR2 FQGTGA. The CDR3 sequence is CASSPYTGLAGETGELFF.

This chain links TRBV5-1 with TRBJ2-3; TCRdb's assignment of TRBD2 cannot be checked, as there is no DNA. This CDR3 region has 20 residues. Germline CDR1 SGHRS, CDR2 YFSETQ. CDR3 residues: CASSLVGGRGSGRAEDTQYF.

This sequence joins TRBV18 and TRBJ2-7. CDR3 length equals 14 residues. Germline values: CDR1 KGHSH, CDR2 LQKENI. The CDR3 loop is CASSPLARNDEQYF.

The gene calls are TRBV29-1 and TRBJ2-7; the D call of TRBD1 rests on TCRdb alone, since no DNA is present to check it. This CDR3 has 13 residues. The germline V gene encodes CDR1 SQVTM and CDR2 ANQGSEA. The CDR3 here is CSVARGQPYEQYF.

The rearrangement uses TRBV2 and TRBJ2-1. Germline V gene sequence: CDR1 SNHLY, CDR2 FYNNEI. CDR3 length: 15 amino acids. The CDR3 region is CASKVGGSFYNEQFF.

The chain is built from TRBV29-1 and TRBJ2-5; the TRBD1 assignment by TCRdb is unverifiable without DNA. The germline V gene encodes CDR1 SQVTM and CDR2 ANQGSEA. The CDR3 runs to 19 residues. The CDR3 reads CSPVVPGYSPGESQETQYF.

The chain couples TRBV7-9 to TRBJ2-5; the TCRdb D gene call, TRBD1, has no DNA to confirm it. The CDR3 extends over 16 amino acids. CDR1 is SEHNR and CDR2 is FQNEAQ in the germline V gene (reference sequence). CDR3 sequence: CASSSPRTDGQETQYF. The full variable domain, rest sourced from reference TRBV7-9 and TRBJ2-5, is DTGVSQNPRHKITKRGQNVTFRCDPISEHNRLYWYRQTLGQGPEFLTYFQNEAQLEKSRLLSDRFSAERPKGSFSTLEIQRTEQGDSAMYLCASSSPRTDGQETQYFGPGTRLLVL.

The chain couples TRBV29-1 to TRBJ2-1; TCRdb's D call, TRBD2, is unchecked because there is no DNA. The CDR3 has 17 residues. The germline V gene has CDR1 SQVTM and CDR2 ANQGSEA. CDR3 protein: CSVEDKISGSSYNEQFF.

J is TRBJ2-5 and V is TRBV29-1; TCRdb calls TRBD2, which cannot be checked without DNA. The length of the CDR3 is 14 residues. Germline CDR1 reads SQVTM; CDR2 reads ANQGSEA. This chain's CDR3 is CSADSRSPVETQYF.

The V gene is TRBV27, the J gene TRBJ1-6. This CDR3 is 14 amino acids long. The V gene's germline CDR1 is MNHEY and CDR2 SMNVEV (reference sequence). This chain's CDR3 is CASSLILRTEPLHF.

This sequence joins TRBV30 and TRBJ1-5; the D call of TRBD1 rests on TCRdb alone, since no DNA is present to check it. CDR3 length: 15 residues. Germline V gene sequence: CDR1 GTSNPN, CDR2 SVGIG (reference sequence). The CDR3 sequence is CAWSLTGGSNQPQHF. Using reference TRBV30 and TRBJ1-5 for the parts outside the CDR3, the full variable domain is SQTIHQWPATLVQPVGSPLSLECTVEGTSNPNLYWYRQAAGRGLQLLFYSVGIGQISSEVPQNLSASRPQDRQFILSSKKLLLSDSGFYLCAWSLTGGSNQPQHFGDGTRLSIL.

This chain connects TRBV11-3 to TRBJ2-1. The CDR3 covers 12 residues. Germline V CDR1 and CDR2: SGHNT, YENEEA. The CDR3 sequence is CASSLIENEQFF.

The CDR3 sequence: CASSNTGRTGELFF. The rearrangement joins TRBV4-1 to TRBJ2-2; the D call from TCRdb, TRBD1, cannot be confirmed without DNA. Germline CDR1 reads MGHRA; CDR2 reads YSYEKL. The length of the CDR3 is 14 residues.

The CDR3 spells CASSSLVHSTDTQYF. The chain uses TRBV7-9 and TRBJ2-3. Per germline, CDR1 SEHNR and CDR2 FQNEAQ (reference sequence). The CDR3 spans 15 residues.

The chain combines TRBV20-1 with TRBJ2-1; TCRdb's D call, TRBD1, is unchecked because there is no DNA. CDR1 DFQATT and CDR2 SNEGSKA come from the germline V gene (reference sequence). The CDR3 is 14 amino acids. The CDR3 spells CSAPVRNSYNEQFF.